The 23 T cell receptor beta chains in this list originate from one sample, sequenced in a study of CD8+ T cells in alopecia areata. cDNA prepared by RNA extraction and subsequent reverse transcription served as the template for sequencing. The method was immunoSEQ multiplex PCR; TCRdb's version includes in-frame clones alone and lacks a portion of them. The table shows about 200,000 clones, with about 53% occurring only once. Sequences were derived from CD4+ T cells sorted from blood, sampled at week 0. All receptors come from a human donor with alopecia areata.

This chain joins TRBV7-9 and TRBJ2-7; D uncertain. V was trimmed by 4 bases and J by 6 bases, leaving 13 bases between them. The CDR3 extends over 13 amino acids. Germline CDR1 SEHNR, CDR2 FQNEAQ (reference sequence). DNA for the CDR3: TGTGCCAGCAGCTCATATATTCCCGCCGAGCAGTACTTC. Translated: CASSSYIPAEQYF.

The chain combines TRBV29-1 with TRBJ1-2, with D uncertain. The CDR3 runs to 12 residues. V was shortened by 3 bases and J by 3 bases, with 8 bases between the two germline ends. Per germline, CDR1 SQVTM and CDR2 ANQGSEA. CDR3 sequence: CSVDGSDYGYTF. CDR3 nucleotides: TGCAGCGTTGACGGATCGGACTATGGCTACACCTTC. Together with reference TRBV29-1 and TRBJ1-2, the CDR3 gives the full variable domain: SAVISQKPSRDICQRGTSLTIQCQVDSQVTMMFWYRQQPGQSLTLIATANQGSEATYESGFVIDKFPISRPNLTFSTLTVSNMSPEDSSIYLCSVDGSDYGYTFGSGTRLTVV.

The chain uses TRBV19 and TRBJ1-3, with D unclear. The CDR3 loop spans 14 amino acids. Trimming cost V 7 bases and J 1 base, with 11 bases left between them. Per the germline V gene, CDR1 is LNHDA and CDR2 is SQIVND (reference sequence). The CDR3 DNA reads as TGTGCCAGTAATGATTGGGGATCTGGAAACACCATATATTTT. Encoded protein: CASNDWGSGNTIYF.

This clone was found once. The CDR3 loop is CASSPGLDTSYNEQFF. CDR3 DNA sequence: TGTGCCAGCAGCCCCGGATTGGACACTTCCTACAATGAGCAGTTCTTC. The chain recombines TRBV9 with TRBJ2-1; perhaps TRBD1 as D (5 bases). This CDR3 is 16 amino acids long. The germline V and J ends were trimmed by 4 bases and 1 base, with 15 bases remaining between them. CDR1 and CDR2 (germline): SGDLS, YYNGEE.

The V call is TRBV6-5, the J call TRBJ2-3; no firm D call. V was clipped by 10 bases and J by 1 base, with 12 bases between them. CDR1 is MNHEY, CDR2 SVGAGI, per germline. The CDR3 spans 13 residues. CDR3 amino acids: CATLGLGTDTQYF. CDR3 DNA: TGTGCCACCTTGGGGTTGGGCACAGATACGCAGTATTTT.

The chain recombines TRBV29-1 with TRBJ1-2; 8 bases align to TRBD1. Looked up from germline, CDR1 is SQVTM and CDR2 is ANQGSEA. This CDR3 is built from 13 residues. Germline trimming cut 6 bases from V and 1 base from J; bases unmatched to any gene: 4. CDR3 bases: TGCAGCGTCCTGGACAGGGATAACTATGGCTACACCTTC. This gives the protein CSVLDRDNYGYTF.

This chain uses TRBV2 with TRBJ2-1, with 7 nucleotides matching TRBD2. Looked up from germline, CDR1 is SNHLY and CDR2 is FYNNEI. V trimming: 4 bases; J trimming: 2 bases; junction bases outside the gene matches: 5. There are 15 residues in the CDR3. CDR3 amino acids: CASSVGLAAYNEQFF. CDR3 DNA sequence: TGTGCCAGCAGTGTTGGGCTAGCGGCCTACAATGAGCAGTTCTTC.

The V gene is TRBV6-6, the J gene TRBJ1-2, with 7 bases matching TRBD1. J was trimmed by 4 bases and V by 6 bases; bases with no gene match: 8. The germline V gene has CDR1 MNHNY and CDR2 SVGAGI (reference sequence). The CDR3 totals 14 residues. CDR3 residues: CASSGTAQSYGYTF. Here the CDR3 DNA reads TGTGCCAGCAGCGGGACAGCCCAGTCCTATGGCTACACCTTC.

CDR3 in DNA: TGCAGCCCGATGGAGCTTCGAACTGAAGCTTTCTTT. Protein: CSPMELRTEAFF. This sequence joins TRBV29-1 and TRBJ1-1; D is uncertain. The CDR3 contains 12 residues. Germline CDR1 reads SQVTM; CDR2 reads ANQGSEA. Between the trimmed V and J ends, which lost 8 bases and 5 bases, there was a span of 15 bases.

The chain carries TRBV5-1 and TRBJ2-3, with D possibly called TRBD1 or TRBD2 (5 bases each). Trimming pared 4 bases from V and 0 bases from J, leaving 12 bases between. Germline CDR1 is SGHRS and CDR2 is YFSETQ. The CDR3 contains 15 residues. Written as DNA, the CDR3 is TGCGCCAGCAGCCACGGGGCAGGCAGCACAGATACGCAGTATTTT. Protein sequence: CASSHGAGSTDTQYF.

The chain employs TRBV2 and TRBJ1-1, with unresolved D. Germline V gene data show CDR1 as SNHLY and CDR2 as FYNNEI. CDR3 length: 13 residues. Between the trimmed V and J ends, which lost 3 bases and 1 base, there was a span of 6 bases. The CDR3 DNA sequence: TGTGCCAGCAGTGATGATTGGAACACTGAAGCTTTCTTT. This translates into CASSDDWNTEAFF. Using reference TRBV2 and TRBJ1-1 for the parts outside the CDR3, the full variable domain is EPEVTQTPSHQVTQMGQEVILRCVPISNHLYFYWYRQILGQKVEFLVSFYNNEISEKSEIFDDQFSVERPDGSNFTLKIRSTKLEDSAMYFCASSDDWNTEAFFGQGTRLTVV.

The chain joins TRBV18 to TRBJ2-7; 10 bases line up with TRBD1. The germline V gene encodes CDR1 KGHSH and CDR2 LQKENI. Losses at the gene ends were 6 bases for V and 7 bases for J; bases not matched to a gene: 6. The CDR3 extends over 13 amino acids. The CDR3 loop is CASSRGQGKEQYF. The CDR3, as DNA: TGTGCCAGCTCGCGGGGACAGGGGAAAGAGCAGTACTTC.

This clone was seen a handful of times. This same CDR3 is encoded by further DNA sequences in the sample. CDR3 in DNA: TGTGCCAGCTCACCCCCTGGGGAGACCCAGTACTTC. It yields the protein CASSPPGETQYF. The chain links TRBV18 to TRBJ2-5; D gene uncertain. This CDR3 region has 12 residues. The germline gives CDR1 KGHSH, CDR2 LQKENI. Trimming cost V 3 bases and J 5 bases, with 7 bases left between them.

The rearrangement links TRBV29-1 to TRBJ2-3, with 8 bases matching TRBD1. This CDR3 is 14 amino acids long. The germline gives CDR1 SQVTM, CDR2 ANQGSEA. Trimming removed 6 bases from V and 2 bases from J; junction bases left unmatched: 7. The CDR3 region is CSVPGQGYTDTQYF. In DNA form, the CDR3 reads TGCAGCGTCCCAGGACAGGGATACACAGATACGCAGTATTTT.

V usage is TRBV7-9 and J usage is TRBJ2-1; D might be TRBD1 (6 bases). Germline values: CDR1 SEHNR, CDR2 FQNEAQ (reference sequence). V lost 0 bases, J lost 5 bases, and 14 bases lay in between. The CDR3 length is 16 residues. The CDR3 DNA sequence: TGTGCCAGCAGCTTAGCAGCCAGGGGTCACCACAATGAGCAGTTCTTC. The encoded protein is CASSLAARGHHNEQFF.

The chain is built from TRBV29-1 and TRBJ2-7; 8 bases line up with TRBD2. This CDR3 has 13 residues. Trimming took 5 bases from V and 3 from J; bases not matched to a gene: 6. CDR1 SQVTM and CDR2 ANQGSEA come from the germline V gene. The CDR3 protein is CSVRGGDFYEQYF. CDR3 DNA sequence: TGCAGCGTTCGGGGGGGCGATTTCTACGAGCAGTACTTC.

This chain links TRBV2 with TRBJ2-7; TRBD2 agrees at 10 bases. Germline CDR1 and CDR2: SNHLY and FYNNEI. This CDR3 comprises 18 residues. V was clipped by 7 bases and J by 0 bases; unmatched bases: 15. CDR3 coding DNA: TGTGCCAGCACCTTTTCTCCGGCTAGCGGGGGTTACTCCTACGAGCAGTACTTC. Amino acids: CASTFSPASGGYSYEQYF.

The V call is TRBV5-4, the J call TRBJ1-5, with D hard to call. This CDR3 has 13 residues. V shed 5 bases and J shed 5 bases, with 11 bases lying between them. In germline, CDR1 is SGHNT, CDR2 YYREEE (reference sequence). DNA of the CDR3: TGTGCCAGCAGTCGAAGTGGGGATCAGCCCCAGCATTTT. Protein: CASSRSGDQPQHF.

The V gene is TRBV29-1, the J gene TRBJ1-1, with D perhaps TRBD1 (5 bases). The CDR3 loop spans 12 amino acids. Deletions cut 6 bases from V and 1 base from J, with 9 bases between. The V gene's germline CDR1 is SQVTM and CDR2 ANQGSEA. CDR3 coding DNA: TGCAGCGTCGCGGACACGAACACTGAAGCTTTCTTT. This gives the protein CSVADTNTEAFF. Full variable domain (remainder filled in from reference TRBV29-1 and TRBJ1-1): SAVISQKPSRDICQRGTSLTIQCQVDSQVTMMFWYRQQPGQSLTLIATANQGSEATYESGFVIDKFPISRPNLTFSTLTVSNMSPEDSSIYLCSVADTNTEAFFGQGTRLTVV.

This clone was observed a handful of times. V and J are TRBV5-4 and TRBJ1-6; TRBD1 agrees at 9 bases. V was pared by 4 bases and J by 12 bases, with 5 bases of the junction left unmatched. The CDR3 runs to 13 residues. In germline, CDR1 is SGHNT, CDR2 YYREEE (reference sequence). This chain's CDR3 is CASSRGQGKPLHF. The CDR3 DNA reads TGTGCCAGCAGCCGGGGACAGGGCAAACCCCTCCACTTT.

For the CDR3, the DNA is TGTGCCACCCCGGACAGGGGCGATGCCCAAGAGACCCAGTACTTC. The encoded protein is CATPDRGDAQETQYF. The rearrangement uses TRBV7-9 and TRBJ2-5; 9 bases map to TRBD1. CDR3 length equals 15 residues. The J segment lost 1 base and the V segment lost 10 bases, leaving 10 bases of the junction unmatched. The germline V gene has CDR1 SEHNR and CDR2 FQNEAQ (reference sequence).

This chain links TRBV30 with TRBJ1-4, with D unresolved. Per the germline V gene, CDR1 is GTSNPN and CDR2 is SVGIG (reference sequence). The CDR3 loop spans 13 amino acids. Between the trimmed V and J ends, which lost 4 bases and 4 bases, there was a span of 10 bases. CDR3: CAWTPGNNEKLFF. The CDR3, as DNA: TGTGCCTGGACCCCGGGCAATAATGAAAAACTGTTTTTT.

V and J are TRBV30 and TRBJ2-7; a possible D gene is TRBD1 (5 bases). Per germline, CDR1 GTSNPN and CDR2 SVGIG (reference sequence). This CDR3 region has 14 residues. V shed 0 bases and J shed 3 bases, with 12 bases lying between them. The CDR3 DNA sequence: TGTGCCTGGAGTGTACAAAGGACAATCTACGAGCAGTACTTC. This translates into CAWSVQRTIYEQYF.